This is a list of T cell receptor beta chains from one sample in a study of identifying expanded T cells in peripheral blood. The repertoire was sequenced with immunoSEQ multiplex PCR; TCRdb's copy has only in-frame clones and lacks some. Of over 100,000 clones detected, about 85% appear once; the ten largest clones hold 7% to 9%. The sample consisted of blood. The receptors stem from a person aged 18 to 70 in good health. The CDR3 runs from the conserved cysteine through the conserved F or W. D genes are given only for firm matches. Clone size, where shown, is once, few, many, or a class for clones that have expanded.

v_gene	abundance	d_gene	j_gene	CDR3aa	CDR3nt
TRBV29-1	NA	TRBD1	TRBJ1-4	CSVAQGAREKLFF	TGCAGCGTGGCTCAGGGGGCAAGAGAAAAACTGTTTTTT
TRBV28	NA	NA	TRBJ1-2	CASSPGTSDGYTF	TGTGCCAGCAGTCCCGGGACCTCGGATGGCTACACCTTC
TRBV11-2	NA	NA	TRBJ1-1	CASSLALAEPGTEAFF	TGTGCCAGCAGCTTAGCCCTGGCAGAACCGGGGACTGAAGCTTTCTTT
TRBV30	NA	TRBD1	TRBJ1-4	CAWSRGTASNEKLFF	TGTGCCTGGAGTCGGGGGACAGCGAGTAATGAAAAACTGTTTTTT
TRBV7-8	NA	NA	TRBJ2-3	CASRTTTDTQYF	TGTGCCAGCCGTACGACGACAGATACGCAGTATTTT
TRBV5-6	NA	NA	TRBJ2-5	CASSLSLSETQYF	TGTGCCAGCAGCTTGTCCCTCTCTGAGACCCAGTACTTC
TRBV30	NA	NA	TRBJ1-2	CAWSVTRRDYGYTF	TGTGCCTGGAGTGTAACGCGGAGAGACTATGGCTACACCTTC
TRBV28	NA	NA	TRBJ2-7	CASNPSEQYF	TGTGCCAGCAACCCATCCGAGCAGTACTTC
TRBV29-1	NA	TRBD1	TRBJ1-2	CSAGQGYYGYTF	TGCAGCGCGGGACAGGGTTACTATGGCTACACCTTC
TRBV10-2	NA	NA	TRBJ2-3	CASSLGGATSTDTQYF	TGCGCCAGCTCACTCGGGGGTGCCACTAGCACAGATACGCAGTATTTT
TRBV29-1	NA	NA	TRBJ2-3	CSVEFADTQYF	TGCAGCGTTGAATTTGCAGATACGCAGTATTTT
TRBV5-6	NA	NA	TRBJ2-5	CASSPRGRETQYF	TGTGCCAGCAGCCCCCGGGGGCGGGAGACCCAGTACTTC
TRBV30	NA	NA	TRBJ1-1	CAWSHTAQGHTEAFF	TGTGCCTGGAGTCATACAGCGCAGGGGCACACTGAAGCTTTCTTT
TRBV6-4	NA	TRBD2	TRBJ2-2	CASSGLAGDTGELFF	TGTGCCAGCAGTGGACTAGCGGGAGACACCGGGGAGCTGTTTTTT
TRBV18	NA	TRBD1	TRBJ1-1	CASSHIQGLSKDTEAFF	TGTGCCAGCTCACATATACAGGGGCTCTCAAAGGACACTGAAGCTTTCTTT
TRBV4-3	NA	TRBD1	TRBJ1-5	CASSQEAGGTANQPQHF	TGCGCCAGCAGCCAAGAGGCGGGGGGGACAGCTAATCAGCCCCAGCATTTT
TRBV7-6	NA	NA	TRBJ2-3	CASSLGYEDTQYF	TGTGCCAGCAGCTTAGGGTACGAGGATACGCAGTATTTT
TRBV4-1	NA	NA	TRBJ2-1	CASSLPGGYNEQFF	TGCGCCAGCAGCCTGCCTGGGGGGTACAATGAGCAGTTCTTC
TRBV4-2	few	NA	TRBJ2-5	CASSSTVRETQYF	TGTGCCAGCAGCAGCACGGTACGAGAGACCCAGTACTTC
TRBV29-1	once	NA	TRBJ2-7	CSVEAMQGAEQYF	TGCAGCGTTGAGGCCATGCAAGGGGCTGAGCAGTACTTC
TRBV19	once	NA	TRBJ1-6	CASSTLGGTNSPLHF	TGTGCCAGTAGTACCTTAGGGGGTACTAATTCACCCCTCCACTTT
TRBV19	NA	NA	TRBJ2-3	CASSNHKLSTDTQYF	TGTGCCAGTAGTAACCATAAACTTAGCACAGATACGCAGTATTTT
TRBV5-4	NA	NA	TRBJ1-1	CASSLPSTEAFF	TGTGCCAGCAGCTTGCCTTCAACTGAAGCTTTCTTT
TRBV28	NA	NA	TRBJ2-5	CASSQETQYF	TGTGCCAGCAGTCAAGAGACCCAGTACTTC
TRBV6-6	NA	NA	TRBJ1-6	CASTPSSYNSPLHF	TGTGCCAGCACCCCGAGCTCCTATAATTCACCCCTCCACTTT
TRBV5-1	NA	TRBD2	TRBJ2-7	CASTGGAGSNEQYF	TGCGCCAGCACCGGAGGAGCGGGAAGCAACGAGCAGTACTTC
TRBV5-6	NA	NA	TRBJ1-2	CASSLDQGSDYGYTF	TGTGCCAGCAGCTTGGATCAGGGATCAGACTATGGCTACACCTTC
TRBV25-1	NA	TRBD1	TRBJ1-2	CASSGQGARYGYTF	TGTGCCAGCAGTGGACAGGGGGCAAGGTATGGCTACACCTTC
TRBV27	NA	NA	TRBJ2-7	CASSPLQVSSYEQYF	TGTGCCAGCAGTCCGCTACAGGTGAGCTCCTACGAGCAGTACTTC
TRBV25-1	NA	NA	TRBJ1-1	CASSGAGPMAFF	TGTGCCAGCAGCGGGGCGGGGCCAATGGCTTTCTTT
TRBV25-1	NA	NA	TRBJ1-3	CASSRDNSGNTIYF	TGTGCCAGCAGTCGGGACAACTCTGGAAACACCATATATTTT
TRBV28	NA	TRBD1	TRBJ1-4	CASSSRDSTNEKLFF	TGTGCCAGCAGTTCCCGGGACAGTACTAATGAAAAACTGTTTTTT
TRBV5-1	NA	TRBD2	TRBJ2-4	CASSSLAGGPGNIQYF	TGCGCCAGCAGCTCACTAGCGGGGGGGCCCGGAAACATTCAGTACTTC
TRBV5-6	NA	TRBD1	TRBJ2-2	CASSLGGGNTGELFF	TGTGCCAGCAGCTTGGGAGGGGGCAACACCGGGGAGCTGTTTTTT
TRBV11-2	NA	NA	TRBJ1-4	CASSLVSGGEKLFF	TGTGCCAGCAGCTTAGTGTCAGGTGGCGAAAAACTGTTTTTT
TRBV6-5	NA	TRBD1	TRBJ2-7	CASSKTGPNSYEQYF	TGTGCCAGCAGTAAGACAGGGCCGAATTCCTACGAGCAGTACTTC
TRBV28	NA	TRBD2	TRBJ2-7	CASGGGGLFSYEQYF	TGTGCCAGCGGTGGGGGGGGACTGTTCTCCTACGAGCAGTACTTC
TRBV11-3	NA	TRBD2	TRBJ2-3	CASSPGGVTDTQYF	TGTGCCAGCAGCCCTGGGGGGGTCACAGATACGCAGTATTTT
TRBV7-9	NA	TRBD1	TRBJ1-2	CASSYTGQTIYGYTF	TGTGCCAGCAGCTACACGGGACAGACTATCTATGGCTACACCTTC
TRBV7-8	NA	NA	TRBJ2-1	CASSFGPEGEKPYNEQFF	TGTGCCAGCAGCTTTGGGCCGGAGGGGGAGAAACCCTACAATGAGCAGTTCTTC
TRBV7-3	NA	NA	TRBJ1-1	CASSRNRETEAFF	TGTGCCAGCAGCCGTAACAGGGAAACTGAAGCTTTCTTT
TRBV7-2	few	NA	TRBJ1-1	CASSRTQNTEAFF	TGTGCCAGCAGTCGGACCCAGAACACTGAAGCTTTCTTT
TRBV6-6	NA	NA	TRBJ2-1	CASRTEYNEQFF	TGTGCCAGCAGGACCGAATACAATGAGCAGTTCTTC
TRBV9	NA	NA	TRBJ2-5	CASSVGETLETQYF	TGTGCCAGCAGCGTAGGTGAGACATTGGAGACCCAGTACTTC
TRBV29-1	NA	TRBD1	TRBJ1-2	CSVDGQGPNYGYTF	TGCAGCGTTGATGGACAGGGACCAAACTATGGCTACACCTTC
TRBV7-8	once	NA	TRBJ1-1	CASSYLDPNTEAFF	TGTGCCAGCAGCTACTTGGACCCGAACACTGAAGCTTTCTTT
TRBV12-5	few	TRBD2	TRBJ2-7	CASGPGLAGVHYEQYF	TGTGCTAGTGGTCCTGGCTTAGCGGGAGTTCATTACGAGCAGTACTTC
TRBV5-1	NA	TRBD2	TRBJ2-6	CASSLLGLAGGSGANVLTF	TGCGCCAGCAGCTTGTTGGGACTAGCGGGGGGATCTGGGGCCAACGTCCTGACTTTC
TRBV7-9	NA	NA	TRBJ1-1	CASSPGGAGTEAFF	TGTGCCAGCAGCCCAGGAGGGGCGGGTACTGAAGCTTTCTTT
TRBV6-5	once	NA	TRBJ1-2	CASSPTDRTRVGYTF	TGTGCCAGCAGTCCTACCGACAGGACGCGTGTTGGCTACACCTTC
TRBV7-8	NA	TRBD2	TRBJ2-6	CASSRAGLDLSGANVLTF	TGTGCCAGCAGCCGGGCGGGACTAGATTTGTCAGGGGCCAACGTCCTGACTTTC
TRBV6-5	NA	NA	TRBJ1-1	CASSPTGGEAFF	TGTGCCAGCAGCCCAACGGGGGGGGAAGCTTTCTTT
TRBV5-4	NA	NA	TRBJ1-2	CASSPVDGGYGYTF	TGTGCCAGCAGCCCCGTTGATGGAGGCTATGGCTACACCTTC
TRBV19	NA	TRBD1	TRBJ2-7	CASSILGQGVYEQYF	TGTGCCAGTAGTATCCTTGGACAGGGGGTCTACGAGCAGTACTTC
TRBV6-4	NA	TRBD2	TRBJ2-3	CASIHGTSGRPSTDTQYF	TGTGCCAGCATTCATGGGACTAGCGGGAGACCTAGCACAGATACGCAGTATTTT
TRBV2	once	NA	TRBJ1-5	CASSVGRGQPQHF	TGTGCCAGCAGTGTTGGCAGAGGTCAGCCCCAGCATTTT
TRBV2	once	TRBD2	TRBJ2-1	CASSEALSVAGAANEQFF	TGTGCCAGCAGTGAAGCGCTGTCGGTAGCGGGAGCCGCCAATGAGCAGTTCTTC
TRBV5-1	NA	NA	TRBJ2-7	CASSLERAGNPPQPNLIKGVEQYF	TGCGCCAGCAGCTTGGAGAGGGCGGGAAACCCCCCACAGCCAAACTTGATAAAAGGGGTCGAGCAGTACTTC